Shown below are 2 T cell receptor beta chains from a single sample sequenced in a study of blood T cell repertoires in COVID-19. Generated by immunoSEQ multiplex PCR, the TCRdb table keeps only in-frame clones and is missing some. The table records about 62,000 clones, 75% to 90% of them present only once. The specimen was peripheral blood. These TCRs come from a woman at least 80 years old with acute or convalescent COVID-19.

The chain uses TRBV2 and TRBJ2-7; 7 bases map to TRBD1. The V gene's germline CDR1 is SNHLY and CDR2 FYNNEI. V lost 5 bases and J lost 1; bases outside the gene matches: 8. The CDR3 sequence is 15 residues long. The CDR3 here is CASSPGQQTSYEQYF. CDR3 in DNA: TGTGCCAGCAGTCCGGGACAGCAAACTTCCTACGAGCAGTACTTC.

The V and J genes are TRBV7-2 and TRBJ1-1, with a tentative D call TRBD1 (5 bases). Trimming cost V 5 bases and J 1 base, with 14 bases left between them. The CDR3 is 15 amino acids. Germline-derived CDR1 and CDR2 are SGHTA and FQGNSA. CDR3 sequence: CASSRGGGSNTEAFF. CDR3 nucleotides: TGTGCCAGCAGCCGTGGTGGGGGGTCGAACACTGAAGCTTTCTTT.